This T cell receptor (beta chain) was found in a study of blood T cell repertoires in COVID-19. Turning to the study itself: The cDNA or gDNA used as material had been derived from T cells, B-cell-depleted T cells, or PBMCs.

Original handling: Estimated nucleated cell counts came from reference gene primer amplification. Here immunoSEQ multiplex PCR was the method, and the copy in TCRdb shows in-frame clones only, minus some. That table gives V, J and clone size, and the DNA gave D and trimming. The top ten clones hold around 20% of a sample with some 180,000 clones, approximately 87% of them seen once. Sequenced sample: peripheral blood. The TCR originated in a man in his sixties or seventies with active or convalescent COVID-19.

The CDR3 DNA sequence: TGTGCCACCAGCACCATCGGGGGGCCCCAGCATTTT. Its translation is CATSTIGGPQHF. The chain couples TRBV15 to TRBJ1-5; D might be TRBD1 (5 bases). With 4 bases removed from V and 9 bases from J, the gap between germline ends came to 10 bases. The CDR3 has 12 residues. Germline CDR1 reads LNHNV; CDR2 reads YYDKDF (reference sequence).